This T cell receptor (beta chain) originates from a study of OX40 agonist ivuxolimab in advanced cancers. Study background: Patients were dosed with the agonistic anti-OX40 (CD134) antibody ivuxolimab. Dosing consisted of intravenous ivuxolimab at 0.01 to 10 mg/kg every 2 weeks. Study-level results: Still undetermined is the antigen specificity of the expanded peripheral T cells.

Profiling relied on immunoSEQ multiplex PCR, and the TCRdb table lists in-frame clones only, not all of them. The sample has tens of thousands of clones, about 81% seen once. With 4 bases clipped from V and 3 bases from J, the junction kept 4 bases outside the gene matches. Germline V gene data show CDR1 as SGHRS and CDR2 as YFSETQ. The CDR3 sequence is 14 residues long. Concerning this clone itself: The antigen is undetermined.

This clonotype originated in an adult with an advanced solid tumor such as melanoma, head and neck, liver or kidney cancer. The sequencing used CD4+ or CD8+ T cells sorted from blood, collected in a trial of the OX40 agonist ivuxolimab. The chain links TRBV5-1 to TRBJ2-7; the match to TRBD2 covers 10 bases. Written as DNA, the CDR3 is TGCGCCAGCAGCGTAGCGGGAGGAAACTACGAGCAGTACTTC. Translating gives CASSVAGGNYEQYF.